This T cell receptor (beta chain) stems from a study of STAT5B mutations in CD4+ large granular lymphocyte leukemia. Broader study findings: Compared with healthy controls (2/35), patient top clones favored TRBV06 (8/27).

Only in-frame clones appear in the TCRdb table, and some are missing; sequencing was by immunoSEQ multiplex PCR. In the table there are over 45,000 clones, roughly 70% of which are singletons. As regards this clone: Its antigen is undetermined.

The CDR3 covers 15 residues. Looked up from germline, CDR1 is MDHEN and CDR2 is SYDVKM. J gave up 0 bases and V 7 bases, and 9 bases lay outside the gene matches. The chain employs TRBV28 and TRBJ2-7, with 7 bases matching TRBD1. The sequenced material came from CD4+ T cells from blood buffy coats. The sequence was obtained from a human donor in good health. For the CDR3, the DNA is TGTGCCAGCATCCCATTGGGACAGCACTCCTACGAGCAGTACTTC. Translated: CASIPLGQHSYEQYF.